This T cell receptor (beta chain) comes out of a study of shared clonotypes between healthy human individuals. Repertoires were generated with immunoSEQ multiplex PCR, while TCRdb's copy carries only in-frame clones and drops some. The table records around 500,000 clones, roughly 80% of them present only once. Germline CDR1 SGHTA, CDR2 FQGNSA. The CDR3 sequence is 15 residues long. Trimming took off 6 bases at V and 11 bases at J, with 22 bases between the two ends. The sequenced sample consisted of PBMCs. This sequence originates from a middle-aged woman in good health. Some clones in this sample may be carry-over from other donors' samples. V usage is TRBV7-2 and J usage is TRBJ1-4; D may be TRBD1 (6 bases). The CDR3 DNA sequence: TGTGCCAGCAGAAAGACCTCGGGGGGCGCGGGTAAACTGTTTTTT. This encodes CASRKTSGGAGKLFF. Full variable domain (missing parts from reference TRBV7-2 and TRBJ1-4): GAGVSQSPSNKVTEKGKDVELRCDPISGHTALYWYRQSLGQGLEFLIYFQGNSAPDKSGLPSDRFSAERTGGSVSTLTIQRTQQEDSAVYLCASRKTSGGAGKLFFGSGTQLSVL.